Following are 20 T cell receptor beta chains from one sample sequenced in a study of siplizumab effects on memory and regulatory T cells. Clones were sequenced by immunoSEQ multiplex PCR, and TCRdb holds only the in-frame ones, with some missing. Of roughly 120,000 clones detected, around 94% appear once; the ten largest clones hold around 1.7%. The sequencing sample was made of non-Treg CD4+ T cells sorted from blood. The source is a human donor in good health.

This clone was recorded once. In DNA, the CDR3 is TGTGCCTGGAGTGTACGGGGGGCTACGGATCAGCCCCAGCATTTT. It encodes CAWSVRGATDQPQHF. The V and J genes are TRBV30 and TRBJ1-5; weak D call: TRBD1 (6 bases). The germline V gene has CDR1 GTSNPN and CDR2 SVGIG (reference sequence). V was shortened by 0 bases and J by 5 bases, with 14 bases between the two germline ends. The CDR3 is 15 residues long.

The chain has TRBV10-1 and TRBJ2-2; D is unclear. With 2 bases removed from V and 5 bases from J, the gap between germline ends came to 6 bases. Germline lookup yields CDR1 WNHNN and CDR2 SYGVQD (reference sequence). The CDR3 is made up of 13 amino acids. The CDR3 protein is CASSEGKTGELFF. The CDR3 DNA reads TGCGCCAGCAGTGAGGGCAAGACCGGGGAGCTGTTTTTT.

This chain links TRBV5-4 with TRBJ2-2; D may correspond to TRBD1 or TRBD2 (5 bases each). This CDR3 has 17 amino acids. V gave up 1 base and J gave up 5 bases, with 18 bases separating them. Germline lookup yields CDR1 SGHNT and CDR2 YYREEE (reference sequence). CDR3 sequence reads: CASSLPRPGSSTGELFF. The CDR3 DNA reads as TGTGCCAGCAGCTTGCCCCGACCAGGGAGTTCGACCGGGGAGCTGTTTTTT. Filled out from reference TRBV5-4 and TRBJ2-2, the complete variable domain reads ETGVTQSPTHLIKTRGQQVTLRCSSQSGHNTVSWYQQALGQGPQFIFQYYREEENGRGNFPPRFSGLQFPNYSSELNVNALELDDSALYLCASSLPRPGSSTGELFFGEGSRLTVL.

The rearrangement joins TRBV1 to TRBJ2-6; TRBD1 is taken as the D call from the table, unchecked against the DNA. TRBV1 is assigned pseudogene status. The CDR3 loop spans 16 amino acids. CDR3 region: CTSRYCAQSRANVLTF. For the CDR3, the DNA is TGCACCAGCAGGTATTGTGCACAAAGTCGGGCCAACGTCCTGACTTTC.

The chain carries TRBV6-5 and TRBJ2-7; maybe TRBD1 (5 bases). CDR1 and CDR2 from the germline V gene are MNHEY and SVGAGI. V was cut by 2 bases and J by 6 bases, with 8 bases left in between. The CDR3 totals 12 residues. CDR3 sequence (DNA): TGTGCCAGCAGTTACGCAGGGCTCGAGCAGTACTTC. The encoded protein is CASSYAGLEQYF.

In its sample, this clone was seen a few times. The CDR3 loop is CAIRQGVSSYEQYF. The CDR3 DNA is TGTGCCATCAGGCAGGGGGTGAGCTCCTACGAGCAGTACTTC. The V call is TRBV10-3, the J call TRBJ2-7; the match to TRBD1 covers 7 bases. This CDR3 is 14 amino acids long. Germline trimming cut 6 bases from V and 0 bases from J; bases unmatched to any gene: 5. In germline, CDR1 is ENHRY, CDR2 SYGVKD.

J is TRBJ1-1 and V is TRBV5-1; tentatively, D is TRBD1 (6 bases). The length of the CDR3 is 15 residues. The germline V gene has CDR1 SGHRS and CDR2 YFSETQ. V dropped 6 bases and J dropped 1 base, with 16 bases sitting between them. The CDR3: CASTLGGSKNTEAFF. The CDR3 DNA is TGCGCCAGCACCTTAGGGGGATCTAAGAACACTGAAGCTTTCTTT.

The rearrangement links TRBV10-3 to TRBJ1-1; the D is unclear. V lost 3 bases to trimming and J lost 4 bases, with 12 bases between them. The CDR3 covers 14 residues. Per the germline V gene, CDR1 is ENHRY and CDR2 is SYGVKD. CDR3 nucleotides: TGTGCCATCAGTGAACCCTCACGCGGCACTGAAGCTTTCTTT. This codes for CAISEPSRGTEAFF.

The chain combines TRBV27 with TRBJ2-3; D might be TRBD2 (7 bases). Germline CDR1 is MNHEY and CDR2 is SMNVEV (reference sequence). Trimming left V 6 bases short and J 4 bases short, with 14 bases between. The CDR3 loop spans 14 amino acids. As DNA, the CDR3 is TGTGCCAGCAGCTGGGGGCGGGGGCCAGATACGCAGTATTTT. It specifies CASSWGRGPDTQYF.

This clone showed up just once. The CDR3 region is CASKALGGQNTGELFF. Written as DNA, the CDR3 is TGTGCCAGTAAAGCCCTCGGGGGTCAAAACACCGGGGAGCTGTTTTTT. This chain uses TRBV19 with TRBJ2-2; D possibly corresponds to TRBD2 (6 bases). CDR3 length: 16 residues. V lost 7 bases to trimming and J lost 2 bases, with 17 bases between them. Germline CDR1 LNHDA, CDR2 SQIVND (reference sequence).

Here the CDR3 reads CASSLGPTGADTQYF. CDR3 coding DNA: TGCGCCAGCAGCTTGGGCCCCACAGGGGCAGATACGCAGTATTTT. This chain links TRBV5-1 with TRBJ2-3, with 7 bases aligning to TRBD1. The V gene's germline CDR1 is SGHRS and CDR2 YFSETQ. The CDR3 is 15 amino acids. J was trimmed by 4 bases and V by 0 bases; bases with no gene match: 5.

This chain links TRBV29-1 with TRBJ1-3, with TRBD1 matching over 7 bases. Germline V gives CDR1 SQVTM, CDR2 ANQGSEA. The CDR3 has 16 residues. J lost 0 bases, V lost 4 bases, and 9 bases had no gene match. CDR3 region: CSVAPGTANSGNTIYF. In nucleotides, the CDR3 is TGCAGCGTTGCCCCCGGGACAGCCAACTCTGGAAACACCATATATTTT.

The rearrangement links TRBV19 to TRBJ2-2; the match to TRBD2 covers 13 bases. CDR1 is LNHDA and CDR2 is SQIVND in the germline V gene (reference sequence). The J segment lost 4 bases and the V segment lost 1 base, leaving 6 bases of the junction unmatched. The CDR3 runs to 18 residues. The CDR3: CASSIGRGLAGITGELFF. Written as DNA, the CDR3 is TGTGCCAGTAGTATAGGGAGGGGACTAGCGGGAATCACCGGGGAGCTGTTTTTT.

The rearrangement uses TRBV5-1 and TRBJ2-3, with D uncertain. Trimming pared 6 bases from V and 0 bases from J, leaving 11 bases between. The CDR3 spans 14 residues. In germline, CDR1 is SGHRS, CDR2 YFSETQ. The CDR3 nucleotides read TGCGCCAGCAACGAGGTCTCTAGCACAGATACGCAGTATTTT. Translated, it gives CASNEVSSTDTQYF.

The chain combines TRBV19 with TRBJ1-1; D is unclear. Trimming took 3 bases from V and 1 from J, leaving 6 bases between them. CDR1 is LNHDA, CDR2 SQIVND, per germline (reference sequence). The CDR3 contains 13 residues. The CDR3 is CASSIPPNTEAFF. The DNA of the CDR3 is TGTGCCAGTAGTATCCCGCCGAACACTGAAGCTTTCTTT.

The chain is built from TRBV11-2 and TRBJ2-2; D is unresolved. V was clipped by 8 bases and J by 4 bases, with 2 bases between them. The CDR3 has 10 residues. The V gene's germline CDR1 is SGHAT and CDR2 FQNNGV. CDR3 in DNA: TGTGCCAGCTCCACCGGGGAGCTGTTTTTT. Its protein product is CASSTGELFF.

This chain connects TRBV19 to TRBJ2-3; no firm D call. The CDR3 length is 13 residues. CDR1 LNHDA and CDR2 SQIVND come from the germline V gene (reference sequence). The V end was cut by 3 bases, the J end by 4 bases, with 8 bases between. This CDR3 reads CASSMVVSDTQYF. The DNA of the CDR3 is TGTGCCAGTAGTATGGTAGTATCAGATACGCAGTATTTT.

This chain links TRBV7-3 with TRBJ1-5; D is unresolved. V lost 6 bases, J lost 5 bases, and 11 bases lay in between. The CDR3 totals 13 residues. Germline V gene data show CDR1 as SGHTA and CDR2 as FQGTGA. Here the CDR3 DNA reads TGTGCCAGCAGTTCAGATAGGGATCAGCCCCAGCATTTT. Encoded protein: CASSSDRDQPQHF. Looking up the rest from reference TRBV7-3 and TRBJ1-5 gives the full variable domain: GAGVSQTPSNKVTEKGKYVELRCDPISGHTALYWYRQSLGQGPEFLIYFQGTGAADDSGLPNDRFFAVRPEGSVSTLKIQRTERGDSAVYLCASSSDRDQPQHFGDGTRLSIL.

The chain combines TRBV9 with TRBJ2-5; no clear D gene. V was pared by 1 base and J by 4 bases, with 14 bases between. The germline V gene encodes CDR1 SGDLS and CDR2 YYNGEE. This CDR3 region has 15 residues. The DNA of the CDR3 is TGTGCCAGCAGCGTAAGTTCTGGATGGGCAGAGACCCAGTACTTC. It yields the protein CASSVSSGWAETQYF.

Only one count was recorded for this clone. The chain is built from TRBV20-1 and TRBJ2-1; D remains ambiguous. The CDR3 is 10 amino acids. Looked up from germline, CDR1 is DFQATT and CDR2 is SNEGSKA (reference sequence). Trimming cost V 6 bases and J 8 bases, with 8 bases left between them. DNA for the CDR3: TGCAGTGCCCCCCTCCATGAGCAGTTCTTC. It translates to CSAPLHEQFF.